The 32 T cell receptor beta chains below all came from one sample that was sequenced in a study of cytomegalovirus exposure and HLA in healthy donors. PCR used 60 Vbeta primers and 13 Jbeta primers. Method: immunoSEQ multiplex PCR; TCRdb's copy keeps in-frame clones and lacks some. The sample has around 170,000 clones; around 82% are singletons. Sequenced sample: PBMCs. Receptors were obtained from a woman aged 25 to 39 in good health and CMV-seropositive.

This sequence joins TRBV6-5 and TRBJ2-1, with TRBD1 as a possible D gene (5 bases). V lost 2 bases and J 6 bases, leaving 14 bases between the germline ends. CDR3 length: 15 amino acids. In germline, CDR1 is MNHEY, CDR2 SVGAGI. CDR3 sequence reads: CASSYRTSVSNEQFF. The CDR3 region has the DNA TGTGCCAGCAGTTACAGGACAAGCGTCAGCAATGAGCAGTTCTTC.

This rearrangement joins TRBV28 to TRBJ1-6; D not resolved. V lost 5 bases, J lost 0 bases, and 11 bases lay in between. Germline lookup yields CDR1 MDHEN and CDR2 SYDVKM. This CDR3 region has 16 residues. This CDR3 reads CASSPRTDSYNSPLHF. The CDR3, as DNA: TGTGCCAGCAGTCCCCGGACTGACTCCTATAATTCACCCCTCCACTTT. Filled out from reference TRBV28 and TRBJ1-6, the complete variable domain reads DVKVTQSSRYLVKRTGEKVFLECVQDMDHENMFWYRQDPGLGLRLIYFSYDVKMKEKGDIPEGYSVSREKKERFSLILESASTNQTSMYLCASSPRTDSYNSPLHFGNGTRLTVT.

The chain couples TRBV30 to TRBJ2-1; D perhaps matches TRBD2 (6 bases). The CDR3 has 14 amino acids. V was cut by 1 base and J by 6 bases, with 13 bases left in between. The V gene's germline CDR1 is GTSNPN and CDR2 SVGIG (reference sequence). CDR3 nucleotides: TGTGCCTGGAGTGCGGGACTCGGTTCCAATGAGCAGTTCTTC. It codes for CAWSAGLGSNEQFF.

This clone was counted once. The CDR3 is CASSIAGGGTDTQYF. The CDR3 DNA reads TGTGCCAGTAGTATAGCCGGGGGGGGTACAGATACGCAGTATTTT. V usage is TRBV19 and J usage is TRBJ2-3, with TRBD2 matching 8 bases. The CDR3 sequence is 15 residues long. Germline trimming cut 1 base from V and 3 bases from J; bases unmatched to any gene: 3. CDR1 and CDR2 (germline): LNHDA, SQIVND (reference sequence).

The chain uses TRBV27 and TRBJ2-2, with D possibly TRBD1 on 6 matching bases. The CDR3 spans 14 residues. The V gene lost 3 bases and the J gene lost 5 bases, with 10 bases spanning the gap. Looked up from germline, CDR1 is MNHEY and CDR2 is SMNVEV (reference sequence). Here the CDR3 reads CASSFRTATGELFF. The CDR3, as DNA: TGTGCCAGCAGTTTTCGGACAGCAACCGGGGAGCTGTTTTTT.

The chain links TRBV4-2 to TRBJ1-4; a weak D match, TRBD1 (6 bases). Trimming removed 4 bases at V and 4 bases at J, with 16 bases between. The germline CDR1 and CDR2 sequences are LGHNA and YNFKEQ. The CDR3 sequence is 16 residues long. The CDR3 here is CASSPGLGRGNEKLFF. The CDR3 nucleotides read TGTGCCAGCAGCCCGGGTCTTGGCAGGGGTAATGAAAAACTGTTTTTT.

For the CDR3, the DNA is TGTGCCAGCAGTTATTTAAACACTGAAGCTTTCTTT. It yields the protein CASSYLNTEAFF. This chain joins TRBV6-6 and TRBJ1-1; no definite D call. The CDR3 covers 12 residues. V lost 3 bases and J 2 bases, leaving 4 bases between the germline ends. The V gene's germline CDR1 is MNHNY and CDR2 SVGAGI (reference sequence).

The chain links TRBV5-6 to TRBJ1-4; TRBD1 is a possible D gene (5 bases). The V gene's germline CDR1 is SGHDT and CDR2 YYEEEE. The CDR3 extends over 15 amino acids. V gave up 1 base and J gave up 8 bases, with 15 bases separating them. The CDR3 sequence: CASSLRQGAGEKLFF. The CDR3 nucleotides are TGTGCCAGCAGCTTGCGCCAAGGGGCAGGGGAAAAACTGTTTTTT. Supplemented by reference TRBV5-6 and TRBJ1-4, the full variable domain reads DAGVTQSPTHLIKTRGQQVTLRCSPKSGHDTVSWYQQALGQGPQFIFQYYEEEERQRGNFPDRFSGHQFPNYSSELNVNALLLGDSALYLCASSLRQGAGEKLFFGSGTQLSVL.

This chain uses TRBV7-6 with TRBJ1-2; 10 nucleotides match TRBD1. V lost 5 bases, J lost 5 bases, and 8 bases stayed unmatched. The CDR3 covers 15 residues. CDR1 SGHVS and CDR2 FNYEAQ come from the germline V gene. The CDR3 DNA is TGTGCCAGCAGCCCAGGGACAGGGGAAGGGTATGGCTACACCTTC. Its protein is CASSPGTGEGYGYTF.

The CDR3 region has the DNA TGTGCCAGCAGCTTGGGCGGGACAGTGAGCTCCTACGAGCAGTACTTC. Translating gives CASSLGGTVSSYEQYF. This chain connects TRBV5-8 to TRBJ2-7, with D maybe TRBD1 (7 bases). In germline, CDR1 is SGHTS, CDR2 YDEGEE. V was clipped by 0 bases and J by 0 bases, with 13 bases between them. This CDR3 is built from 16 residues.

The chain recombines TRBV19 with TRBJ1-4; D is ambiguous. CDR1 is LNHDA, CDR2 SQIVND, per germline (reference sequence). V was trimmed by 5 bases and J by 10 bases, leaving 11 bases between them. This CDR3 comprises 12 residues. As DNA, the CDR3 is TGTGCCAGTAGTCCGGATAGAGGAAAACTGTTTTTT. As protein: CASSPDRGKLFF.

The rearrangement uses TRBV27 and TRBJ2-5; 11 nucleotides line up with TRBD1. The V segment lost 3 bases and the J segment 1 base; nucleotides outside the gene matches: 10. From germline, CDR1 is MNHEY and CDR2 SMNVEV (reference sequence). This CDR3 region has 18 residues. CDR3 loop: CASSLGWRTGGFQETQYF. The CDR3 region has the DNA TGTGCCAGCAGTTTGGGGTGGCGGACAGGGGGCTTCCAAGAGACCCAGTACTTC.

This rearrangement joins TRBV9 to TRBJ2-1, with 8 bases matching TRBD2. Looked up from germline, CDR1 is SGDLS and CDR2 is YYNGEE. Losses at the gene ends were 3 bases for V and 2 bases for J; bases not matched to a gene: 4. CDR3 length equals 15 residues. The CDR3 here is CASSDSGGTYNEQFF. CDR3 coding DNA: TGTGCCAGCAGCGACAGCGGGGGAACCTACAATGAGCAGTTCTTC.

A few counts support this clone. This specimen includes other DNA sequences encoding the same CDR3. The chain employs TRBV28 and TRBJ2-7, with D possibly matching TRBD1 (5 bases). Germline values: CDR1 MDHEN, CDR2 SYDVKM. V was clipped by 4 bases and J by 4 bases, with 5 bases between them. The CDR3 runs 11 residues. CDR3 protein: CASSSGYEQYF. In DNA, the CDR3 is TGTGCCAGCAGTTCAGGGTACGAGCAGTACTTC.

This rearrangement joins TRBV5-1 to TRBJ1-2; TRBD1 matches at 10 bases. The V gene's germline CDR1 is SGHRS and CDR2 YFSETQ. V shed 1 base, J shed 6 bases, and the junction held 6 bases outside the gene matches. The CDR3 contains 15 residues. The CDR3 DNA sequence: TGCGCCAGCAGCTTGCAGACAGGGGGCACTAATGGCTACACCTTC. It translates to CASSLQTGGTNGYTF. Looking up the rest from reference TRBV5-1 and TRBJ1-2 gives the full variable domain: KAGVTQTPRYLIKTRGQQVTLSCSPISGHRSVSWYQQTPGQGLQFLFEYFSETQRNKGNFPGRFSGRQFSNSRSEMNVSTLELGDSALYLCASSLQTGGTNGYTFGSGTRLTVV.

The genes are TRBV5-1 and TRBJ2-3, with 7 nucleotides matching TRBD1. V lost 0 bases to trimming and J lost 0 bases; unmatched junction nucleotides: 1. This CDR3 is built from 15 residues. The germline gives CDR1 SGHRS, CDR2 YFSETQ. CDR3 in DNA: TGCGCCAGCAGCTTGGAGGGGGCTAGCACAGATACGCAGTATTTT. Residues: CASSLEGASTDTQYF.

The chain employs TRBV30 and TRBJ2-3; TRBD1 aligns across 8 bases. CDR3 size: 14 residues. Germline CDR1 and CDR2: GTSNPN and SVGIG (reference sequence). V was clipped by 4 bases and J by 6 bases; unmatched bases: 9. The CDR3 nucleotides are TGTGCCTGGACCAGCGGCAGGGGGCTGGATACGCAGTATTTT. Its translation is CAWTSGRGLDTQYF.

The genes are TRBV7-2 and TRBJ2-7; 11 nucleotides agree with TRBD2. CDR3 size: 15 residues. V shed 5 bases and J 7 bases; nucleotides not matched to a gene: 10. Germline V lookup: CDR1 SGHTA, CDR2 FQGNSA. In DNA, the CDR3 is TGTGCCAGCAGCACGACTAGCGGGGTCACTGGGGAGCAGTACTTC. Translation: CASSTTSGVTGEQYF.

V gene TRBV9 combines with J gene TRBJ2-4; the D gene is possibly TRBD2 (6 bases). CDR1 and CDR2 from the germline V gene are SGDLS and YYNGEE. CDR3 length: 15 amino acids. With 4 bases removed from V and 8 bases from J, the gap between germline ends came to 19 bases. CDR3 sequence: CASSPGGTKNYIQYF. The CDR3 nucleotides are TGTGCCAGCAGCCCCGGAGGGACCAAGAATTACATTCAGTACTTC.

The J gene is TRBJ2-3, the V gene TRBV7-2; TRBD2 matches at 9 bases. V lost 0 bases to trimming and J lost 2 bases; unmatched junction nucleotides: 3. The CDR3 sequence is 16 residues long. Germline CDR1 reads SGHTA; CDR2 reads FQGNSA. CDR3 loop: CASSLASGGYTDTQYF. The CDR3, as DNA: TGTGCCAGCAGCTTAGCTAGCGGGGGTTACACAGATACGCAGTATTTT.

The V and J genes are TRBV6-1 and TRBJ2-7; the match to TRBD2 covers 7 bases. V trimming: 6 bases; J trimming: 0 bases; junction bases outside the gene matches: 8. The CDR3 loop spans 15 amino acids. Per the germline V gene, CDR1 is MNHNS and CDR2 is SASEGT. CDR3 nucleotide sequence: TGTGCCAGCAGCAAGACTAGCTATAGCTCCTACGAGCAGTACTTC. This gives the protein CASSKTSYSSYEQYF.

V is TRBV4-2 and J is TRBJ2-3, with TRBD1 matching 10 bases. The CDR3 loop spans 14 amino acids. Germline values: CDR1 LGHNA, CDR2 YNFKEQ. V shed 4 bases, J shed 8 bases, and the junction held 6 bases outside the gene matches. This chain's CDR3 is CASSLGQGEVTQYF. CDR3 bases: TGTGCCAGCAGCCTAGGACAGGGGGAAGTTACGCAGTATTTT.

The V and J genes are TRBV4-2 and TRBJ1-5; D gene unclear. Germline V lookup: CDR1 LGHNA, CDR2 YNFKEQ. The CDR3 runs 15 residues. V was clipped by 0 bases and J by 6 bases, with 12 bases between them. Written as DNA, the CDR3 is TGTGCCAGCAGCCAAGAAGGATCACCAGGTCAGCCCCAGCATTTT. This encodes CASSQEGSPGQPQHF.

This chain links TRBV5-6 with TRBJ2-3, with 10 bases matching TRBD2. Per germline, CDR1 SGHDT and CDR2 YYEEEE. The ends lost 1 base at V and 8 bases at J; junction bases unmatched: 7. CDR3 length equals 15 residues. The CDR3 region has the DNA TGTGCCAGCAGCTTGTTAGCGGGGGGAGGGGGTACGCAGTATTTT. This sequence encodes CASSLLAGGGGTQYF. Drawing the rest from reference TRBV5-6 and TRBJ2-3, the complete variable domain is DAGVTQSPTHLIKTRGQQVTLRCSPKSGHDTVSWYQQALGQGPQFIFQYYEEEERQRGNFPDRFSGHQFPNYSSELNVNALLLGDSALYLCASSLLAGGGGTQYFGPGTRLTVL.

This rearrangement joins TRBV5-1 to TRBJ2-7; D is perhaps TRBD2 (5 bases). Germline V gene sequence: CDR1 SGHRS, CDR2 YFSETQ. The CDR3 is made up of 14 amino acids. The V end lost 4 bases, the J end lost 0 bases, and 11 bases lay between the germline ends. CDR3 nucleotides: TGCGCCAGCAGCCTAACTAGTAACTCCTACGAGCAGTACTTC. Translation gives CASSLTSNSYEQYF.

The V call is TRBV4-3, the J call TRBJ1-2; TRBD1 matches at 12 bases. The CDR3 spans 15 residues. In germline, CDR1 is LGHNA, CDR2 YSLEER. J gave up 4 bases and V 4 bases, and 4 bases lay outside the gene matches. CDR3 protein: CASSPGTGGVYGYTF. In nucleotides, the CDR3 is TGCGCCAGCAGCCCCGGGACAGGGGGCGTCTATGGCTACACCTTC.

Here the CDR3 DNA reads TGTGCCAGCAGTTCCCGGACAGGGGAGAGCTACGAGCAGTACTTC. Its translation: CASSSRTGESYEQYF. This sequence joins TRBV6-1 and TRBJ2-7; TRBD1 matches 9 bases. The CDR3 contains 15 residues. V lost 5 bases to trimming and J lost 3 bases; unmatched junction nucleotides: 8. The germline V gene encodes CDR1 MNHNS and CDR2 SASEGT.

This clone was seen a single time. The chain couples TRBV6-5 to TRBJ2-7, with 8 bases lining up with TRBD1. CDR3 length: 12 residues. Germline lookup yields CDR1 MNHEY and CDR2 SVGAGI. Trimming took 8 bases from V and 7 from J; bases not matched to a gene: 7. The CDR3 sequence is CASGRGREEQYF. In DNA form, the CDR3 reads TGTGCCAGCGGCAGGGGGCGGGAAGAGCAGTACTTC.

The chain combines TRBV9 with TRBJ2-3, with D perhaps matching TRBD2 (6 bases). V was shortened by 0 bases and J by 0 bases, with 14 bases between the two germline ends. There are 17 residues in the CDR3. In germline, CDR1 is SGDLS, CDR2 YYNGEE. The CDR3 here is CASSVGPGGTSTDTQYF. DNA for the CDR3: TGTGCCAGCAGCGTAGGCCCTGGGGGGACTAGCACAGATACGCAGTATTTT. Full variable domain (missing parts from reference TRBV9 and TRBJ2-3): DSGVTQTPKHLITATGQRVTLRCSPRSGDLSVYWYQQSLDQGLQFLIQYYNGEERAKGNILERFSAQQFPDLHSELNLSSLELGDSALYFCASSVGPGGTSTDTQYFGPGTRLTVL.

V usage is TRBV4-2 and J usage is TRBJ2-3, with 10 bases that match TRBD2. In germline, CDR1 is LGHNA, CDR2 YNFKEQ. The trim removed 0 bases at V and 6 bases at J, leaving 18 bases unmatched. This CDR3 region has 20 residues. CDR3: CASSQDSLSGGGTRMDTQYF. For the CDR3, the DNA is TGTGCCAGCAGCCAAGATTCTCTGAGCGGGGGGGGAACTAGGATGGATACGCAGTATTTT.

This chain connects TRBV4-3 to TRBJ2-7, with TRBD2 as a possible D gene (6 bases). Germline V CDR1 and CDR2: LGHNA, YSLEER. V lost 0 bases to trimming and J lost 2 bases, with 8 bases between them. CDR3 size: 14 residues. CDR3 coding DNA: TGCGCCAGCAGCCAAGAATGGGGGGCCTACGAGCAGTACTTC. The encoded protein is CASSQEWGAYEQYF.

A few counts support this clone. V gene TRBV19 combines with J gene TRBJ2-7; D might be TRBD1 (5 bases). The CDR3 is 13 amino acids. V was shortened by 6 bases and J by 6 bases, with 15 bases between the two germline ends. Germline CDR1 reads LNHDA; CDR2 reads SQIVND (reference sequence). CDR3 amino acids: CASSLAPGREQYF. CDR3 DNA: TGTGCCAGTAGCTTGGCCCCAGGGCGCGAGCAGTACTTC.